Below are 32 T cell receptor beta chains sequenced from a single sample in a study of read filtering for tumor transcriptome and immune sequencing. The library was built from about 370 ng RNA with molecular barcoded adaptors for alpha/delta and beta/gamma chains. MiXCR was run by TCRdb on the reads, yielding one entry per CDR3 protein. The data hold over 55,000 distinct CDR3 sequences, with about 15% observed a single time. The material sequenced was a population of CD138-negative cells sorted from bone marrow. The source of these receptors is a donor aged 40 or older with multiple myeloma.

This clonotype was counted only a few times. A far larger clone is a single base away, which makes a read error likely. The chain is built from TRBV29-1 and TRBJ2-7; 9 positions agree with TRBD2. CDR1 is SQVTM and CDR2 is ANQGSEA in the germline V gene. V gave up 4 bases and J gave up 7 bases; unmatched junction bases: 11. The CDR3 is made up of 14 amino acids. The DNA of the CDR3 is TGCAGCGTTGTGCTAGCGGGGCTGAGCAATGAGCAGTACTTC. As protein: CSVVLAGLSNEQYF.

The table lists this clonotype with many counts. The gene calls are TRBV7-6 and TRBJ2-7; TRBD2 is a possible D gene (6 bases). Germline CDR1 and CDR2: SGHVS and FNYEAQ. Trimming pared 1 base from V and 2 bases from J, leaving 21 bases between. The CDR3 runs 18 residues. CDR3 DNA: TGTGCCAGCAGCTTAGGAGGTTGGGCTAGCGAGTCCCCCTACGAGCAGTACTTC. Its translation: CASSLGGWASESPYEQYF.

This clonotype was recorded at least ten times. This chain joins TRBV15 and TRBJ2-5; D ambiguous. V was cut by 8 bases and J by 5 bases, with 24 bases left in between. CDR3 size: 16 residues. From germline, CDR1 is LNHNV and CDR2 YYDKDF (reference sequence). The CDR3 reads CATSPTKDRILETQYF. CDR3 sequence (DNA): TGTGCCACCTCCCCAACGAAAGACCGTATTCTGGAGACCCAGTACTTC.

With respect to this clonotype: A much larger clone sits a single nucleotide away, making a read error possible. The chain joins TRBV12-3 or TRBV12-4 to TRBJ1-1, with a weak D call TRBD1 (5 bases). CDR3 size: 14 residues. This CDR3 is CACSFGRVNTEAFF. CDR3 DNA: TGTGCCTGCAGTTTCGGCAGGGTAAACACTGAAGCTTTCTTT.

The V call is TRBV7-6, the J call TRBJ2-1, with 7 nucleotides matching TRBD2. Germline V gives CDR1 SGHVS, CDR2 FNYEAQ. The J segment lost 0 bases and the V segment lost 5 bases, leaving 7 bases of the junction unmatched. The CDR3 has 16 residues. CDR3 sequence reads: CASSHFGGSSYNEQFF. As DNA, the CDR3 is TGTGCCAGCAGCCATTTTGGCGGGAGCTCCTACAATGAGCAGTTCTTC. Full variable domain (missing parts from reference TRBV7-6 and TRBJ2-1): GAGVSQSPRYKVTKRGQDVALRCDPISGHVSLYWYRQALGQGPEFLTYFNYEAQQDKSGLPNDRFSAERPEGSISTLTIQRTEQRDSAMYRCASSHFGGSSYNEQFFGPGTRLTVL.

Ten or more counts support this clonotype. The chain couples TRBV29-1 to TRBJ2-1; unclear D gene. V was shortened by 4 bases and J by 10 bases, with 8 bases between the two germline ends. The CDR3 contains 10 residues. Per the germline V gene, CDR1 is SQVTM and CDR2 is ANQGSEA. The CDR3 sequence is CSVGGKEQFF. DNA for the CDR3: TGCAGCGTTGGTGGGAAGGAGCAGTTCTTC.

This clonotype has ten or more counts. V usage is TRBV6-5 and J usage is TRBJ2-1; 9 bases match TRBD2. The CDR3 length is 16 residues. V lost 7 bases, J lost 9 bases, and 16 bases stayed unmatched. Germline assignment: CDR1 MNHEY and CDR2 SVGAGI. As DNA, the CDR3 is TGTGCCAGCACCTCCCTTTCCCCTAGCGGGATTGGTGAGCAGTTCTTC. Translated: CASTSLSPSGIGEQFF.

This clonotype was observed a single time. Germline is not matched at one junction end, which may reflect a read error. This chain joins TRBV12-3 or TRBV12-4 and TRBJ2-1, with D unresolved. The length of the CDR3 is 11 residues. The CDR3 sequence: CARSLTPQQFF. The CDR3 DNA is TGTGCCCGCAGTTTAACGCCACAGCAGTTCTTC.

The chain employs TRBV28 and TRBJ2-3; D not resolved. V dropped 6 bases and J dropped 7 bases, with 8 bases sitting between them. There are 11 residues in the CDR3. Germline V gives CDR1 MDHEN, CDR2 SYDVKM. This CDR3 reads CASRARNTQYF. As DNA, the CDR3 is TGTGCCAGCAGGGCTCGTAATACGCAGTATTTT.

This clonotype was seen more than once but under ten times. The CDR3 reads CASSLSTTETQYF. The CDR3 region has the DNA TGTGCCAGCAGTTTATCTACTACGGAGACCCAGTACTTC. The V gene is TRBV27, the J gene TRBJ2-5; D remains unclear. The CDR3 runs 13 residues. Looked up from germline, CDR1 is MNHEY and CDR2 is SMNVEV (reference sequence). Trimming pared 0 bases from V and 5 bases from J, leaving 7 bases between.

The chain joins TRBV7-9 to TRBJ2-2, with D uncertain. CDR1 is SEHNR, CDR2 FQNEAQ, per germline (reference sequence). CDR3 length: 15 amino acids. Trimming pared 2 bases from V and 4 bases from J, leaving 11 bases between. The DNA for the CDR3 is TGTGCCAGCAGCTTAAGCAGAGGTCGCACCGGGGAGCTGTTTTTT. Its protein product is CASSLSRGRTGELFF. Filled out from reference TRBV7-9 and TRBJ2-2, the complete variable domain reads DTGVSQNPRHKITKRGQNVTFRCDPISEHNRLYWYRQTLGQGPEFLTYFQNEAQLEKSRLLSDRFSAERPKGSFSTLEIQRTEQGDSAMYLCASSLSRGRTGELFFGEGSRLTVL.

Comments on this clonotype: A much larger clone lies a single base off, so this may be a read error. The chain has TRBV20-1 and TRBJ1-5, with a tentative D call TRBD1 (5 bases). Trimming shortened V by 5 bases and J by 7 bases, and 15 bases separated the two germline ends. Germline CDR1 reads DFQATT; CDR2 reads SNEGSKA (reference sequence). This CDR3 contains 13 residues. Here the CDR3 DNA reads TGCAGTGCTGGAATAAACGGGGCCCAGCCCCAGCATTTT. Translating it yields CSAGINGAQPQHF.

In this sample, this clonotype turned up many times. The chain carries TRBV6-5 and TRBJ2-7, with 9 bases lining up with TRBD2. The CDR3 covers 15 residues. J gave up 2 bases and V 2 bases, and 4 bases lay outside the gene matches. CDR1 is MNHEY, CDR2 SVGAGI, per germline. DNA for the CDR3: TGTGCCAGCAGTTACGTTCCTAGCGGGACCTACGAGCAGTACTTC. Its translation is CASSYVPSGTYEQYF.

The sample holds many counts of this clonotype. The chain is built from TRBV7-9 and TRBJ2-7; 10 bases are shared with TRBD1. The V gene's germline CDR1 is SEHNR and CDR2 FQNEAQ (reference sequence). V trimming: 2 bases; J trimming: 8 bases; junction bases outside the gene matches: 9. CDR3 length equals 15 residues. CDR3 in DNA: TGTGCCAGCAGCTTACAGACAGGGGGCGCGCCGAAGCAGTACTTC. It yields the protein CASSLQTGGAPKQYF.

This clonotype has a handful of counts. The junction and the germline gene differ at one end; a read error may be behind it. The chain employs TRBV29-1 and TRBJ1-1; D unclear. CDR1 and CDR2 from the germline V gene are SQVTM and ANQGSEA. The CDR3 is made up of 14 amino acids. CDR3 sequence (DNA): TGCAGCGTCCTAGAGCACAGTTTGAGCACTGGAGCTTTCTTT. It specifies CSVLEHSLSTGAFF.

A few counts support this clonotype. This chain joins TRBV10-2 and TRBJ2-5, with 11 nucleotides matching TRBD2. CDR1 is WSHSY, CDR2 SAAADI, per germline. V shed 3 bases and J 1 base; nucleotides not matched to a gene: 4. The CDR3 extends over 16 amino acids. The CDR3 DNA reads as TGCGCCAGCAGTGACGCTAGCGGGAGGCTCCAAGAGACCCAGTACTTC. Translation gives CASSDASGRLQETQYF.

This clonotype has just a few counts. The gene calls are TRBV6-2 or TRBV6-3 and TRBJ2-3, with 7 bases matching TRBD2. Trimming took 7 bases from V and 5 from J; bases not matched to a gene: 12. The CDR3 has 15 residues. From germline, CDR1 is MNHEY and CDR2 SVGEGT. The CDR3 reads CASTFLAGVEDTQYF. The CDR3 DNA reads as TGTGCCAGCACCTTTCTGGCGGGAGTGGAAGATACGCAGTATTTT.

This clonotype was picked up many times. This rearrangement joins TRBV27 to TRBJ2-7; TRBD1 matches at 7 bases. Germline assignment: CDR1 MNHEY and CDR2 SMNVEV (reference sequence). The CDR3 runs 15 residues. Unmatched junction bases numbered 10, after V lost 6 bases and J lost 2 bases. In nucleotides, the CDR3 is TGTGCCAGCAGAACCGGGACAGACCGAACCTACGAGCAGTACTTC. Its translation is CASRTGTDRTYEQYF.

This clonotype occurred a few times. A read error may be the cause here, since a much bigger clone is one base away. V usage is TRBV11-2 and J usage is TRBJ2-3; 8 bases map to TRBD2. The germline V gene encodes CDR1 SGHAT and CDR2 FQNNGV. This CDR3 has 15 residues. With 7 bases clipped from V and 1 base from J, the junction kept 7 bases outside the gene matches. CDR3 coding DNA: TGTGCCAGCAACTTTGAACTAGCGGGCACAGATACGCAGTATTTT. This sequence encodes CASNFELAGTDTQYF.

This clonotype appeared a few times. The rearrangement links TRBV24-1 to TRBJ2-3; the D gene is possibly TRBD1 (5 bases). V was clipped by 12 bases and J by 6 bases, with 21 bases between them. The CDR3 consists of 14 residues. CDR1 and CDR2 (germline): KGHDR, SFDVKD. CDR3 region: CASRPSKGMDTQYF. The DNA for the CDR3 is TGTGCCTCGAGACCGTCGAAGGGGATGGATACGCAGTATTTT.

Concerning this clonotype itself: A much more abundant neighbour one base away suggests this may be a read error. V gene TRBV5-4 combines with J gene TRBJ2-6; a possible D gene is TRBD1 (7 bases). CDR1 SGHNT and CDR2 YYREEE come from the germline V gene (reference sequence). The CDR3 is 18 residues long. CDR3 in DNA: TGTGCCGGCAGCTTGAAAGGGGGCGCGGGATCTGGGGCCAACGTCCTGACTTTC. Amino acid sequence: CAGSLKGGAGSGANVLTF.

This clonotype was counted at least ten times. The CDR3, as DNA: TGTGCCAGCAGACCCTGGGGACTAGCGGGATGGGAGCAGTACTTC. Its protein is CASRPWGLAGWEQYF. V is TRBV6-2 or TRBV6-3 and J is TRBJ2-7; TRBD2 aligns across 13 bases. The CDR3 extends over 15 amino acids. V shed 6 bases and J 7 bases; nucleotides not matched to a gene: 9. The germline V gene has CDR1 MNHEY and CDR2 SVGEGT.

This clonotype was found many times. V and J are TRBV2 and TRBJ2-3; maybe TRBD1 (6 bases). V was trimmed by 5 bases and J by 2 bases, leaving 11 bases between them. CDR1 and CDR2 (germline): SNHLY, FYNNEI. This CDR3 region has 14 residues. The CDR3 protein is CASSRGGNTDTQYF. The CDR3, as DNA: TGTGCCAGCAGTCGAGGGGGAAACACAGATACGCAGTATTTT.

Points on this clonotype: A far larger clone is just one base off, so this is likely a read error. The chain couples TRBV7-2 to TRBJ2-1; 11 bases align to TRBD1. Germline V gene sequence: CDR1 SGHTA, CDR2 FQGNSA. This CDR3 spans 13 amino acids. CDR3 loop: CASSWDRGYGLVF. As DNA, the CDR3 is TGTGCCAGCAGCTGGGACAGGGGGTACGGGTTAGTCTTC.

There are a few counts of this clonotype. One end of the junction varies from germline; a read error may be responsible. V is TRBV3-1 and J is TRBJ2-3; maybe TRBD1 (5 bases). Germline values: CDR1 LGHDT, CDR2 YNNKEL (reference sequence). This CDR3 has 15 residues. CDR3 sequence (DNA): TGTGCCAGCGGCCAAGTAGGGATTCGCACAGGTACGCAGTATTTT. This codes for CASGQVGIRTGTQYF.

Notes on this clonotype: A far larger clone is just one base off, so this is likely a read error. The chain has TRBV4-3 and TRBJ2-1; maybe TRBD2 (5 bases). This CDR3 contains 15 residues. Germline CDR1 reads LGHNA; CDR2 reads YSLEER. Trimming took 8 bases from V and 4 from J, leaving 18 bases between them. CDR3 region: CASGPEEASYNEQFF. In nucleotides, the CDR3 is TGCGCCAGCGGCCCGGAGGAAGCCTCATACAATGAGCAGTTCTTC.

This clonotype was observed a few times. The rearrangement links TRBV14 to TRBJ2-7, with 10 positions matching TRBD1. The ends lost 1 base at V and 3 bases at J; junction bases unmatched: 6. In germline, CDR1 is SGHDN, CDR2 FVKESK. The CDR3 runs to 16 residues. The CDR3 region is CASSQGVGTGVYEQYF. The CDR3 bases are TGTGCCAGCAGCCAAGGTGTAGGGACAGGGGTCTACGAGCAGTACTTC.

The rearrangement joins TRBV27 to TRBJ2-3; the D gene is possibly TRBD2 (6 bases). CDR1 is MNHEY and CDR2 is SMNVEV in the germline V gene (reference sequence). Trimming took 5 bases from V and 2 from J, leaving 23 bases between them. The CDR3 is 18 residues long. This CDR3 is CASSDPQPKRAPTDTQYF. The CDR3 coding sequence is TGTGCCAGCAGTGATCCGCAACCTAAGCGGGCTCCCACAGATACGCAGTATTTT.

This clonotype has at least ten counts. The rearrangement links TRBV7-9 to TRBJ2-1, with 16 nucleotides matching TRBD2. The germline V gene has CDR1 SEHNR and CDR2 FQNEAQ (reference sequence). The CDR3 loop spans 17 amino acids. With V trimmed by 4 bases and J by 5 bases, 5 bases remained unmatched. The CDR3 sequence: CASSWGTSGRADNEQFF. The DNA of the CDR3 is TGTGCCAGCAGCTGGGGGACTAGCGGGAGGGCCGACAATGAGCAGTTCTTC.

The sample holds many counts of this clonotype. V usage is TRBV24-1 and J usage is TRBJ2-7; D might be TRBD2 (6 bases). V lost 5 bases to trimming and J lost 2 bases, with 12 bases between them. Germline CDR1 and CDR2: KGHDR and SFDVKD. This CDR3 is 14 amino acids long. The CDR3 region has the DNA TGTGCCACCAGTGCTCCGGGACTCCCCTACGAGCAGTACTTC. As protein: CATSAPGLPYEQYF.

This clonotype was counted ten times or more. The V call is TRBV19, the J call TRBJ2-1; possible D gene TRBD2, 5 bases. Trimming shortened V by 3 bases and J by 6 bases, and 9 bases separated the two germline ends. This CDR3 has 13 residues. In germline, CDR1 is LNHDA, CDR2 SQIVND (reference sequence). The CDR3 DNA reads as TGTGCCAGTAGTATCCTACGGGGCAATGAGCAGTTCTTC. This translates into CASSILRGNEQFF. Full variable domain (outside the CDR3, taken from reference TRBV19 and TRBJ2-1): DGGITQSPKYLFRKEGQNVTLSCEQNLNHDAMYWYRQDPGQGLRLIYYSQIVNDFQKGDIAEGYSVSREKKESFPLTVTSAQKNPTAFYLCASSILRGNEQFFGPGTRLTVL.

This rearrangement joins TRBV20-1 to TRBJ2-7, with 8 bases matching TRBD2. CDR3 size: 16 residues. The germline gives CDR1 DFQATT, CDR2 SNEGSKA (reference sequence). After removal of 4 bases from V and 0 bases from J, the junction contained 11 bases not matched to a gene. The CDR3 here is CSATAPASGYSYEQYF. DNA of the CDR3: TGCAGTGCTACTGCCCCCGCTAGCGGGTACTCCTACGAGCAGTACTTC.